Listed below are T cell receptor beta chains from one sample, sequenced in a study of regulatory T cells in long-lasting Graves disease. TCRdb re-analysed the multiplex PCR reads in MiXCR, keeping a single row per CDR3 protein. This sample has more than 450,000 distinct CDR3 sequences; about 11% occur once, and the top ten carry over 7%. This same sample was also part of a study on T cells in Graves' hyperthyroidism and ophthalmopathy.

The sequenced sample was peripheral blood mononuclear cells (PBMCs), obtained at new diagnosis, from a patient treated with antithyroid drugs. Receptor source: a woman aged 30 to 39 with Graves disease. CDR3s include the opening cysteine and the closing phenylalanine or tryptophan. The D gene is left open where the match is weak. Where a row states a size, it is once, few, many or the class of an expanded clone; other rows omit it.

D | J | size | V | CDR3 | DNA
TRBD2 | TRBJ2-1 | few | TRBV5-1 | CASTLAGTYNEQFF | TGCGCCAGCACCTTAGCGGGAACATACAATGAGCAGTTCTTC
TRBD1 | TRBJ1-4 | many | TRBV28 | CASNSFWEHRDRDEKLFF | TGTGCCAGCAACTCTTTTTGGGAACACCGGGACAGAGACGAAAAACTGTTTTTT
. | TRBJ1-6 | many | TRBV2 | CASSESGVYSPLHF | TGTGCCAGCAGTGAATCTGGGGTTTACTCACCCCTCCACTTT
. | TRBJ2-2 | many | TRBV11-2 | CASSLVRTGELFF | TGTGCCAGCAGTTTAGTACGCACCGGGGAGCTGTTTTTT
. | TRBJ1-6 | few | TRBV9 | CASSRGTYNSPLHF | TGTGCCAGCAGCAGAGGGACCTATAATTCACCCCTCCACTTT
. | TRBJ2-7 | many | TRBV2 | CASSEYGTYGEQYF | TGTGCCAGCAGTGAATACGGGACCTACGGCGAGCAGTACTTC
. | TRBJ2-7 | few | TRBV11-2 | CASSLVASSEQYF | TGTGCCAGCAGCTTAGTTGCTAGTAGCGAGCAGTACTTC
. | TRBJ2-3 | many | TRBV7-3 | CASSQGTVSESDTQYF | TGTGCCAGCAGCCAGGGTACCGTGTCCGAGTCAGATACGCAGTATTTT
TRBD2 | TRBJ2-7 | many | TRBV2 | CASRGEGEYREQYF | TGTGCCAGCAGGGGGGAGGGAGAATATCGGGAGCAGTACTTC
. | TRBJ2-1 | many | TRBV6-2/TRBV6-3 | CASRPIPGGPSEQFF | TGTGCCAGCAGGCCAATCCCAGGAGGGCCCAGTGAGCAGTTCTTC
. | TRBJ1-4 | . | TRBV18 | CASSPADEKLFF | TGTGCCAGCTCACCCGCGGATGAAAAACTGTTTTTT
. | TRBJ2-1 | . | TRBV20-1 | CSAGRTGKRGDEQFF | TGCAGTGCCGGGCGAACGGGGAAAAGGGGTGATGAGCAGTTCTTC
. | TRBJ1-1 | . | TRBV7-9 | CASSLAPLGNTEAFF | TGTGCCAGCAGCTTAGCCCCCCTGGGGAACACTGAAGCTTTCTTT
TRBD1 | TRBJ1-2 | many | TRBV12-3/TRBV12-4 | CASSYLMRTGEGGYTF | TGTGCCAGCAGTTACCTGATGAGGACAGGGGAGGGGGGCTACACCTTC
TRBD1 | TRBJ2-7 | . | TRBV30 | CAWSGTGVQEQYF | TGTGCCTGGAGTGGTACAGGGGTACAGGAGCAGTACTTC
. | TRBJ2-1 | . | TRBV24-1 | CATSEPLRGGNEQFF | TGTGCCACCAGTGAACCACTCAGGGGAGGCAATGAGCAGTTCTTC
. | TRBJ1-5 | few | TRBV20-1 | CSAQFGVDQPQHF | TGCAGTGCGCAGTTCGGGGTTGATCAGCCCCAGCATTTT
. | TRBJ2-1 | many | TRBV20-1 | CSAKPGPWGDEQFF | TGCAGTGCTAAACCGGGACCCTGGGGGGATGAGCAGTTCTTC
. | TRBJ1-2 | many | TRBV2 | CASSPTGYGYTF | TGTGCCAGCAGCCCTACTGGCTATGGCTACACCTTC
. | TRBJ1-3 | . | TRBV20-1 | CSARAIGSGNTIYF | TGCAGTGCTAGAGCTATAGGCTCTGGAAACACCATATATTTT
. | TRBJ1-2 | many | TRBV19 | CASTWGGAAGYTF | TGTGCCTCCACCTGGGGGGGGGCGGCTGGCTACACCTTC
TRBD1 | TRBJ1-5 | many | TRBV2 | CASRELTGVVNQPQHF | TGTGCCAGCAGGGAACTCACAGGGGTGGTCAATCAGCCCCAGCATTTT
. | TRBJ2-2 | many | TRBV6-1 | CASRGKGVIANTGELFF | TGTGCCAGCAGAGGGAAGGGTGTAATAGCGAACACCGGGGAGCTGTTTTTT
TRBD2 | TRBJ2-3 | few | TRBV5-4 | CASSLARLAGEADTQYF | TGTGCCAGCAGCTTGGCCCGACTGGCGGGAGAGGCAGATACGCAGTATTTT
. | TRBJ2-4 | . | TRBV29-1 | CSAYDGGAKNIQYF | TGCAGCGCTTACGATGGGGGGGCCAAAAACATTCAGTACTTC
TRBD1 | TRBJ2-3 | many | TRBV27 | CASSLSGRGLHTQYF | TGTGCCAGCAGTTTATCTGGTAGGGGGCTTCATACGCAGTATTTT
TRBD1 | TRBJ1-3 | few | TRBV29-1 | CSAWDRPSGNTIYF | TGCAGCGCCTGGGACAGGCCCTCTGGAAACACCATATATTTT
. | TRBJ2-7 | many | TRBV7-2 | CASSFGASYEQYF | TGTGCCAGCAGCTTCGGCGCCTCCTACGAGCAGTACTTC
TRBD2 | TRBJ2-1 | . | TRBV19 | CASAAGPSSYNEQFF | TGTGCCAGTGCAGCGGGACCTTCTTCCTACAATGAGCAGTTCTTC
. | TRBJ2-5 | many | TRBV20-1 | CSASRAGIVEETQYF | TGCAGTGCTAGCCGCGCGGGGATCGTGGAAGAGACCCAGTACTTC
TRBD2 | TRBJ2-1 | many | TRBV20-1 | CSAWGGLEQFF | TGCAGTGCTTGGGGGGGACTAGAGCAGTTCTTC